This T cell receptor (beta chain) appears in the sequencing data of a study of T cells after yellow fever vaccination. Overall study context: The authors prepared low-cell-number fractions using SMART-Seq v4 Ultra Low Input. Notes on the study in general: Among primary-vaccination clones, most reappeared after the booster, at about 95% for CD4 and 85% to 90% for CD8. Abundant bulk-derived clonotypes could contaminate FACS-sorted repertoires.

Notes on this clonotype: As yet, its antigen is unknown.

V gave up 2 bases and J gave up 5 bases, with 9 bases separating them. The CDR3 consists of 13 residues. Researchers made TCR cDNA using 5'RACE template switching, and this step added a universal primer site and UMIs. TCRdb redid the calling of the 5' RACE reads with MiXCR, one entry per CDR3 protein. The table shows hundreds of thousands of distinct CDR3 sequences, with 13% occurring only once. The specimen was PBMCs, collected on the day of the yellow fever booster vaccination. This sequence joins TRBV12-3 or TRBV12-4 and TRBJ2-5; D is unclear. This clonotype was obtained from a man younger than 45 who received the YFV17D yellow fever vaccine. The CDR3 DNA reads as TGTGCCAGCAGTTTAAATGGACGGGAGACCCAGTACTTC. Translating it yields CASSLNGRETQYF.